This is a list of T cell receptor beta chains from one sample in a study of blood T cell repertoires in COVID-19. Clones were read by immunoSEQ multiplex PCR, and TCRdb kept only the in-frame ones, dropping some. The repertoire includes over 250,000 clones, 65% to 90% of them detected once, and less than 6.5% sits in the top ten. Sequencing input: peripheral blood. These receptors were obtained from a man aged 50-60 years with active or convalescent COVID-19. Each CDR3 is given without its conserved first and last residue.

CDR3,J,V
AWGVGRGEAF,TRBJ1-1,TRBV6-5
ASSSLSSGRSGEQF,TRBJ2-1,TRBV19
ASSQRVAGELF,TRBJ2-2,TRBV27
ASSLQGAGGETQY,TRBJ2-5,TRBV4-3
AISESSYETQY,TRBJ2-5,TRBV10-3
ASNERADTQY,TRBJ2-3,TRBV28
ASSLGPRTGSTDTQY,TRBJ2-3,TRBV5-1
ASSSLRGHFTDTQY,TRBJ2-3,TRBV5-6
ASSLGQGDGYGYT,TRBJ1-2,TRBV7-9
ASSLRGSSGANVLT,TRBJ2-6,TRBV9
ASSQQGGKLF,TRBJ1-4,TRBV3-1/TRBV3-2
ASSPGGTEAF,TRBJ1-1,TRBV6-5
ASSPDGVSTGELF,TRBJ2-2,TRBV7-2
ASSFLSREQY,TRBJ2-7,TRBV5-5
ASSDGTGAQPQH,TRBJ1-5,TRBV9
ASAKAANTGELF,TRBJ2-2,TRBV19
ASSIKGQGAFYYGYT,TRBJ1-2,TRBV19
ASSFYRDTEAF,TRBJ1-1,TRBV6-2/TRBV6-3
ASSPRVRREETQY,TRBJ2-5,TRBV9
ASSSQGTTGELF,TRBJ2-2,TRBV28
ASSISGTRSYEQY,TRBJ2-7,TRBV3-1/TRBV3-2
ASSPRTGGNYGYT,TRBJ1-2,TRBV9
ASSPPGDPAQPQH,TRBJ1-5,TRBV6-5
ASSPEGQYQPQH,TRBJ1-5,TRBV5-1
ASSAGLAALTQY,TRBJ2-3,TRBV2
ASSLRFVGNTIY,TRBJ1-3,TRBV5-6
ASSQELWDRASNEKLF,TRBJ1-4,TRBV4-1
ASSLDNFGNTIY,TRBJ1-3,TRBV5-1
ASRVGQGSYEQY,TRBJ2-7,TRBV6-6
ASSPLGAPTEAF,TRBJ1-1,TRBV18
SVEGLAAYNEQF,TRBJ2-1,TRBV29-1
ASSYRSATEAF,TRBJ1-1,TRBV7-8
ASSMAGGGFNQPQH,TRBJ1-5,TRBV19
ASSLTSGSTDTQY,TRBJ2-3,TRBV18
ASSSYNEQF,TRBJ2-1,TRBV14
ASRASIFESSTDTQY,TRBJ2-3,TRBV2
ATSELAGGTDTQY,TRBJ2-3,TRBV15
ASSPQTRDNEQF,TRBJ2-1,TRBV9
ASSARLAGLSYEQY,TRBJ2-7,TRBV6-1
ASSPPGLAGTLGGEQY,TRBJ2-7,TRBV6-6
ASSSPGNRAPWDEQY,TRBJ2-7,TRBV5-1